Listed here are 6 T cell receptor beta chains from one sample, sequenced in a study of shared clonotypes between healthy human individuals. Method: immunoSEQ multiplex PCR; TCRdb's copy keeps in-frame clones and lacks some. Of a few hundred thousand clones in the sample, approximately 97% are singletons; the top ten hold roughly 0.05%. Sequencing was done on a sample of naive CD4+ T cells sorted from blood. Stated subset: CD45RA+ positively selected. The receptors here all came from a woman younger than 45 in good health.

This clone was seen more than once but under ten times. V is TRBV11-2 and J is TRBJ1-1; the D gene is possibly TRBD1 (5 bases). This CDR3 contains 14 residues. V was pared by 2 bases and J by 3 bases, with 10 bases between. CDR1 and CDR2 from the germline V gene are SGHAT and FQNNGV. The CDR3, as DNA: TGTGCCAGCAGCTTATCGGGGACTCACACTGAAGCTTTCTTT. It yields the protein CASSLSGTHTEAFF.

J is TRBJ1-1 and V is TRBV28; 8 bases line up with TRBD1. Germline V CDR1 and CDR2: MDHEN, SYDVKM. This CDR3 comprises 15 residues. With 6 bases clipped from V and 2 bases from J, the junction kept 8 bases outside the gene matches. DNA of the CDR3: TGTGCCAGCAGGACAGGGGAAGTAAAAAACACTGAAGCTTTCTTT. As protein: CASRTGEVKNTEAFF. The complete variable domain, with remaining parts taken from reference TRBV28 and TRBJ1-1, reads DVKVTQSSRYLVKRTGEKVFLECVQDMDHENMFWYRQDPGLGLRLIYFSYDVKMKEKGDIPEGYSVSREKKERFSLILESASTNQTSMYLCASRTGEVKNTEAFFGQGTRLTVV.

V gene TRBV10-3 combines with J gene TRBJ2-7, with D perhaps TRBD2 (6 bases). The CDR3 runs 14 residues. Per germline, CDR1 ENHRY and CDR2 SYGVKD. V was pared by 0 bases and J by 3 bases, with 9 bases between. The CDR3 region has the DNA TGTGCCATCAGTGAGTCGAGCGGGTTCTACGAGCAGTACTTC. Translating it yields CAISESSGFYEQYF.

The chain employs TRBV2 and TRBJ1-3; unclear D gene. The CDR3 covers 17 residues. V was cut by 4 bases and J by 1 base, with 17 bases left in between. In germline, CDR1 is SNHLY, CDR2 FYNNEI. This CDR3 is CASSARASPFSGNTIYF. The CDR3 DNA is TGTGCCAGCAGTGCGCGGGCGAGCCCGTTTTCTGGAAACACCATATATTTT.

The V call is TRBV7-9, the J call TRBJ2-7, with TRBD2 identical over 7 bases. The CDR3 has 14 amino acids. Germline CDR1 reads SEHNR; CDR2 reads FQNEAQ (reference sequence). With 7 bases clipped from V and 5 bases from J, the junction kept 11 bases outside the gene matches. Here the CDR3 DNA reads TGTGCCAGCACCCCTGCGGCGGGAGTAAACGAGCAGTACTTC. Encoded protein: CASTPAAGVNEQYF.

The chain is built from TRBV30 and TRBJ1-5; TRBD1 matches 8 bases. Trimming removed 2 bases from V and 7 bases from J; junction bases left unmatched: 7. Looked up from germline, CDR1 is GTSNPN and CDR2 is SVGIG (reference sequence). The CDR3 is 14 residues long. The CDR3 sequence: CAWSRQGAQQPQHF. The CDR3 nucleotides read TGTGCCTGGAGTAGGCAGGGGGCGCAACAGCCCCAGCATTTT.